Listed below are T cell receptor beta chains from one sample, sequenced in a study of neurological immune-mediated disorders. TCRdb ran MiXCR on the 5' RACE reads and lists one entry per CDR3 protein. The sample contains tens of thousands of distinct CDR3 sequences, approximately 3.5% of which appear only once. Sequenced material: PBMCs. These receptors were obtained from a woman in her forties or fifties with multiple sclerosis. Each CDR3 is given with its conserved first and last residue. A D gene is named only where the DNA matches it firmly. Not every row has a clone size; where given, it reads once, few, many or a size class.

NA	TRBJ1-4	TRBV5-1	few	TGCGCCAGCAGCTTGGGGCCAGCGAGAGAAAAACTGTTTTTT	CASSLGPAREKLFF
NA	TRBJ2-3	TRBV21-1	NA	TGTGCCAGTGCGGATGGGGATTCCATTCCAGATACGCAGTATTTT	CASADGDSIPDTQYF
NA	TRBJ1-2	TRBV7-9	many	TGTGCCAGCACCCGGAGACAAACTAACTATGGCTACACCTTC	CASTRRQTNYGYTF
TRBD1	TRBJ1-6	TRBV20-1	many	TGCAGTGCTAACACGCCGGGACAGGGATATTCACCCCTCCACTTT	CSANTPGQGYSPLHF
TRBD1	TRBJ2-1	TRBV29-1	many	TGCAGCGCAACCGGGACAGGGGGCAGGGATGAGCAGTTCTTC	CSATGTGGRDEQFF
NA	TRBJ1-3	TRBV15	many	TGTGCCACCAGCAGAGATTACGGGACAAGAAACTCTGGAAACACCATATATTTT	CATSRDYGTRNSGNTIYF
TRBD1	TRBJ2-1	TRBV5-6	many	TGTGCCAGCAGCTTGGGTGGGACAGTCTACAATGAGCAGTTCTTC	CASSLGGTVYNEQFF
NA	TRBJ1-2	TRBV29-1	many	TGCAGCGTTGAACACGGGGGCGGCTACACCTTC	CSVEHGGGYTF
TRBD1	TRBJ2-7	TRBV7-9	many	TGTGCCAGCAGCTTCGTAACGACAGGGAGCTCCTACGAGCAGTACTTC	CASSFVTTGSSYEQYF
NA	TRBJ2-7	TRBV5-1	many	TGCGCCAGCAGCTTGCAGGGCTCCTACGAGCAGTACTTC	CASSLQGSYEQYF
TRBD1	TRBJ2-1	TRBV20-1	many	TGCAGTGCTAGAGATTGGGGGACAGCAAAAAATTACAATGAGCAGTTCTTC	CSARDWGTAKNYNEQFF
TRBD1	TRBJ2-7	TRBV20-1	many	TGCAGTGCTAGCGACCCGGGACAGGCCTACGAGCAGTACTTC	CSASDPGQAYEQYF
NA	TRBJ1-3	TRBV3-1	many	TGTGCCAGCAGCCAAGAATGGGGGACCGTCTCTGGAAACACCATATATTTT	CASSQEWGTVSGNTIYF
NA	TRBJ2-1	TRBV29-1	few	TGCAGCGGTAGAGCCTCGGCCAATGAGCAGTTCTTC	CSGRASANEQFF
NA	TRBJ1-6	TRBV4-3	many	TGCGCCAGCAGCCGACAAAATTCACCCCTCCACTTT	CASSRQNSPLHF
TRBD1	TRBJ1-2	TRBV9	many	TGTGCCAGCAGCGTAGGGGAGGGGGCCTATGGCTACACCTTC	CASSVGEGAYGYTF
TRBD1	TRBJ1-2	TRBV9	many	TGTGCCAGCAGCCCCCGACAGGGTCTGAGAAATGGCTACACCTTC	CASSPRQGLRNGYTF
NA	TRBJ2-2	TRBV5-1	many	TGCGCCAGCAGCTTGGAATTGGTCACCGGGGAGCTGTTTTTT	CASSLELVTGELFF
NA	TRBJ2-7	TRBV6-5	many	TGTGCCAGCAGTTACAGCACCGGGCTAGCTCAATCCTACGAGCAGTACTTC	CASSYSTGLAQSYEQYF
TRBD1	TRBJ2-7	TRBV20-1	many	TGCAGTGCCGCTTCTAAGGGGGCCTCCTACGAGCAGTACTTC	CSAASKGASYEQYF
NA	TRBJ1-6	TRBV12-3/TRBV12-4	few	TGTGCCAGCAGTCGGGGACAATTGGCGAATTCAACCCTCAACTTT	CASSRGQLANSTLNF
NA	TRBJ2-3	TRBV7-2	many	TGTGCCAGCAGCTTAGACAGATCACGCACAGATACGCAGTATTTT	CASSLDRSRTDTQYF
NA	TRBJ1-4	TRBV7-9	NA	TGTGCCAGCAGCCCATGGTCGGAGGGCGAAAAACTGTTTTTT	CASSPWSEGEKLFF
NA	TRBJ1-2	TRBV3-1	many	TGTGCCAGCAGCCAATTCTGGGTGCATGGCTACACCTTC	CASSQFWVHGYTF
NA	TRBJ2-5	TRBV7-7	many	TGTGCTAGCAGCTTACAGCCCCAACAAGAGACCCAGTACTTC	CASSLQPQQETQYF
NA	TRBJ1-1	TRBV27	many	TGTGCCAGCAGGGAAGGGGGGTTTTTAGATGAAGCTTTCTTT	CASREGGFLDEAFF
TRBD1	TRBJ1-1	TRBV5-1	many	TGCGCCAGCAGAAGACAGGGGATGAACACTGAAGCTTTCTTT	CASRRQGMNTEAFF
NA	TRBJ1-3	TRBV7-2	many	TGTGCCAGCAGCTTAACAGGAACAGGCTATTCTGGAAACACCATATATTTT	CASSLTGTGYSGNTIYF
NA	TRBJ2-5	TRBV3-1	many	TGTGCCAGCAGCCCGCCAGGGGTACGAGAGACCCAGTACTTC	CASSPPGVRETQYF
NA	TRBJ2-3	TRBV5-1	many	TGCGCCAGCAGCTTGGCCCAAAGCACAGATACGCAGTATTTT	CASSLAQSTDTQYF